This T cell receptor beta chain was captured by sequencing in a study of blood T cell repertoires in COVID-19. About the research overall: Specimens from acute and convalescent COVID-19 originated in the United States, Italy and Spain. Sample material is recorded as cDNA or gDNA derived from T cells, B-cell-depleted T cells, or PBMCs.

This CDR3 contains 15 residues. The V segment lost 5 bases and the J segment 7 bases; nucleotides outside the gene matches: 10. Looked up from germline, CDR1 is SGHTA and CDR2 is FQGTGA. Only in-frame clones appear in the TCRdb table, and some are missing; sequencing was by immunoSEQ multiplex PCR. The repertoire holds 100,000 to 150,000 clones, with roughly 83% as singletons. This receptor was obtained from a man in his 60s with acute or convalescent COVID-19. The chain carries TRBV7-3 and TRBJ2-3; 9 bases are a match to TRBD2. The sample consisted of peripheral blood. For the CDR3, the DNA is TGTGCCAGCAGCCACGGGGGCGGGAGGGCGAATACGCAGTATTTT. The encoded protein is CASSHGGGRANTQYF.